The entry that follows covers one TCR beta chain sequence. Its target is not known. This may be a read error: a much more frequent sequence differs by one nucleotide. The record originates from a study of T cells in Graves' hyperthyroidism and ophthalmopathy. Findings and caveats of the study: Expanded thyroid clonotypes (above 0.001) were mostly also found in blood.

This CDR3 has 14 residues. Germline CDR1 is MDHEN and CDR2 is SYDVKM. The CDR3 regions of TCR beta were amplified from RNA transcripts. The study used the HTBI primer set for a first-round RT-PCR of the TCR CDR3. A single record per CDR3 protein comes from TCRdb applying MiXCR to the multiplex PCR reads. Here the sample spans about 520,000 distinct CDR3 sequences, approximately 25% being singletons. Specimen: blood. This receptor was obtained from a woman aged 30 to 39 with Graves' ophthalmopathy. The chain is built from TRBV28 and TRBJ1-5, with unresolved D. The CDR3 DNA reads as TGTGCCATCAGTAAAGGGCGGATAAATCAGCCCCAGCATTTT. It codes for CAISKGRINQPQHF.